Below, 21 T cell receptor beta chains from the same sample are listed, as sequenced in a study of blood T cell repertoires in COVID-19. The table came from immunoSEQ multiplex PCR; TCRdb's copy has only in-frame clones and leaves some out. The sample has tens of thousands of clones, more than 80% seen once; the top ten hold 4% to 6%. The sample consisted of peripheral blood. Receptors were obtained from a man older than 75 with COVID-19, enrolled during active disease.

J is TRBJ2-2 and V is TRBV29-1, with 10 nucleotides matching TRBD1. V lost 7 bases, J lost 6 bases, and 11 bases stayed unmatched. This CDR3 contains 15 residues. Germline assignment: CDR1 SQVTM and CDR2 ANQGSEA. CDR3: CSAIRTGGLSGELFF. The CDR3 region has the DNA TGCAGCGCGATCCGGACAGGGGGTTTGTCCGGGGAGCTGTTTTTT.

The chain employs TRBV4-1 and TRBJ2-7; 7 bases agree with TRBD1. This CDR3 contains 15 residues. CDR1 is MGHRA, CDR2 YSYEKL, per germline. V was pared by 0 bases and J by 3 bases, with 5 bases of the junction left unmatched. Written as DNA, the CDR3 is TGCGCCAGCAGCCAAGATCCAGGGGGTATCTACGAGCAGTACTTC. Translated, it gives CASSQDPGGIYEQYF.

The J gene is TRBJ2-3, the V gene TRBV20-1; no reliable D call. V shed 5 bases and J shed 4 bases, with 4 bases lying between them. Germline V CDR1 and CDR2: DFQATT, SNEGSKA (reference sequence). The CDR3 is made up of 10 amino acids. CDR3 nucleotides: TGCAGTGCTCTATCAGATACGCAGTATTTT. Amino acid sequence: CSALSDTQYF.

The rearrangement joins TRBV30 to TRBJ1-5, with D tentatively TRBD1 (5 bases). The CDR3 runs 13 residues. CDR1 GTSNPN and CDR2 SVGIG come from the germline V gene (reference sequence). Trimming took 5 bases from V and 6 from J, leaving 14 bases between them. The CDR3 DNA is TGTGCCTGGTGCAGGGAAAGGGGTCAGCCCCAGCATTTT. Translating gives CAWCRERGQPQHF.

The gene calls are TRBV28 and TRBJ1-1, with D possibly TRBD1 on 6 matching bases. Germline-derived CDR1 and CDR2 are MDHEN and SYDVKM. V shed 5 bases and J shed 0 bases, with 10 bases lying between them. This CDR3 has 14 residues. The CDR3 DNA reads TGTGCCAGCAGTCCGGGGGGCCTGAACACTGAAGCTTTCTTT. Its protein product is CASSPGGLNTEAFF.

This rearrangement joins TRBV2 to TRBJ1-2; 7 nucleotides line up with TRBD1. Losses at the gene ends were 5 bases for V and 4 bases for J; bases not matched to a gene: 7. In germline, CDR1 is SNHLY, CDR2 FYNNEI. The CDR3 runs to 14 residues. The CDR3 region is CASSRQGGGYGYTF. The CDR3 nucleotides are TGTGCCAGCAGTAGACAGGGAGGTGGCTATGGCTACACCTTC.

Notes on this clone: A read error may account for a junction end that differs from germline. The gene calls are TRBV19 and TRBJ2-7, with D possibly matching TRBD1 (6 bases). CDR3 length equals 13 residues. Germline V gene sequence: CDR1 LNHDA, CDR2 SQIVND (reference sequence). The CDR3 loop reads CASRRQASSEQYF. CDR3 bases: TGTGCCAGTAGAAGACAGGCCTCCTCCGAGCAGTACTTC.

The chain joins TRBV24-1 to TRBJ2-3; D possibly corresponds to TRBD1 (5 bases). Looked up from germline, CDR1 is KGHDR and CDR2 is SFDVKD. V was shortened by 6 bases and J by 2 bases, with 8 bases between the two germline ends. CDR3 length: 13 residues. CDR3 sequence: CATSQGPTDTQYF. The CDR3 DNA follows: TGTGCCACCAGTCAGGGCCCCACAGATACGCAGTATTTT.

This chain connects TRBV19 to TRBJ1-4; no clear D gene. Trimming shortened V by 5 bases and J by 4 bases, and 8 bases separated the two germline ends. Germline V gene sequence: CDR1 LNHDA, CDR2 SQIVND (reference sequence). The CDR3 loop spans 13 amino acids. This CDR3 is CASSRGGNEKLFF. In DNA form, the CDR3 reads TGTGCCAGTAGTCGGGGAGGTAATGAAAAACTGTTTTTT.

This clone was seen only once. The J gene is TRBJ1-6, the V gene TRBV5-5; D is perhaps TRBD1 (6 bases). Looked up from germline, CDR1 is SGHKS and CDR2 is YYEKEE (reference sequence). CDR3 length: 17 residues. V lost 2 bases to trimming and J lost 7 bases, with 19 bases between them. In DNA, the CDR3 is TGTGCCAGCAGCTTAATGGGGTCGGACAGCGCAAATTCACCCCTCCACTTT. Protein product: CASSLMGSDSANSPLHF.

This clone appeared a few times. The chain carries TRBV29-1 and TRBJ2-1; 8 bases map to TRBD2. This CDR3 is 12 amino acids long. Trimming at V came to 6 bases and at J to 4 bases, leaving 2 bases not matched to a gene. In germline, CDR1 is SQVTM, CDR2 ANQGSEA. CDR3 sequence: CSVGTSYNEQFF. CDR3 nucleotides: TGCAGCGTCGGGACTAGTTACAATGAGCAGTTCTTC.

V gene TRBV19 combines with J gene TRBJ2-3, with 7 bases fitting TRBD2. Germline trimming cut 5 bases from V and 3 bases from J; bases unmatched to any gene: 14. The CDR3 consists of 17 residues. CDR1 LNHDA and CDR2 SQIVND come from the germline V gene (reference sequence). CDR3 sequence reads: CASSPRTRSGGTDTQYF. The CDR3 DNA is TGTGCCAGTAGTCCCCGGACTCGATCCGGGGGGACAGATACGCAGTATTTT.

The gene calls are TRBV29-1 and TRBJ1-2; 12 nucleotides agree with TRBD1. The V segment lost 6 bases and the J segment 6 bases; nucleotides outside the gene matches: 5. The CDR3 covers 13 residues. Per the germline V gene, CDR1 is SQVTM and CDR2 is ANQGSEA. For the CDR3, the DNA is TGCAGCGTCCGAGGGACAGGGGGCCATGGCTACACCTTC. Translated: CSVRGTGGHGYTF.

CDR3 nucleotide sequence: TGTGCCAGCAGCCAATTAGCGGGGGGCGGAACCGGGGAGCTGTTTTTT. Translated: CASSQLAGGGTGELFF. This chain connects TRBV4-2 to TRBJ2-2; TRBD2 aligns across 10 bases. The germline CDR1 and CDR2 sequences are LGHNA and YNFKEQ. This CDR3 contains 16 residues. V dropped 2 bases and J dropped 5; count of bases not matched to a gene: 5.

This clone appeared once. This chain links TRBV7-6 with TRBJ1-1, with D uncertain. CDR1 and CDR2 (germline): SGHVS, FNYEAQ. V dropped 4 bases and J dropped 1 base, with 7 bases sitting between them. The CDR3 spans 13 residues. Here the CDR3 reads CASSSERNTEAFF. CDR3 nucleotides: TGTGCCAGCAGCTCCGAGAGGAACACTGAAGCTTTCTTT. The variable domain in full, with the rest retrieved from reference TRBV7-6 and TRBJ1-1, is GAGVSQSPRYKVTKRGQDVALRCDPISGHVSLYWYRQALGQGPEFLTYFNYEAQQDKSGLPNDRFSAERPEGSISTLTIQRTEQRDSAMYRCASSSERNTEAFFGQGTRLTVV.

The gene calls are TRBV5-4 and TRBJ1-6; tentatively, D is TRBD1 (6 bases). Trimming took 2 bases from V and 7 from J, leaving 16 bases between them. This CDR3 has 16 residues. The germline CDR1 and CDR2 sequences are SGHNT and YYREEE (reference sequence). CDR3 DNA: TGTGCCAGCAGCTTTAATCGGGGGGCTGAAAATTCACCCCTCCACTTT. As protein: CASSFNRGAENSPLHF.

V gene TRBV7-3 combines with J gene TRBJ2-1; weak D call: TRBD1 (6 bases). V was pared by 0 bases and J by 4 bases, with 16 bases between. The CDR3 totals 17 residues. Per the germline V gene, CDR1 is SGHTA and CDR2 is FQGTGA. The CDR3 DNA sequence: TGTGCCAGCAGCTTAACTGTTCAGGGGACGCCATACAATGAGCAGTTCTTC. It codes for CASSLTVQGTPYNEQFF.

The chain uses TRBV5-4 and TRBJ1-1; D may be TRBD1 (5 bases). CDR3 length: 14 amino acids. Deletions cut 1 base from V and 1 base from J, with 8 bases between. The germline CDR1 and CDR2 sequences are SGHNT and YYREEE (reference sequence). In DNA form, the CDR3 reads TGTGCCAGCAGCTTGCAGGGCCCGAACACTGAAGCTTTCTTT. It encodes CASSLQGPNTEAFF.

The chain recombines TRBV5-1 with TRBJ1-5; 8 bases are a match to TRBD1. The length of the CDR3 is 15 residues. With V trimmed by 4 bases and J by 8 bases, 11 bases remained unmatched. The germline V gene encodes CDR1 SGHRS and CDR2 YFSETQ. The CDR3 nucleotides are TGCGCCAGCAGCCGCGGACAGGGCCAAAATGAGCCCCAGCATTTT. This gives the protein CASSRGQGQNEPQHF.

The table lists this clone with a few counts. CDR3 sequence reads: CASSSIRGPKTGAYYGYTF. The CDR3 DNA reads as TGTGCCAGTAGCAGTATCCGGGGACCAAAGACAGGGGCCTATTATGGCTACACCTTC. The chain uses TRBV19 and TRBJ1-2, with 8 bases matching TRBD1. J gave up 5 bases and V 6 bases, and 23 bases lay outside the gene matches. CDR1 is LNHDA and CDR2 is SQIVND in the germline V gene (reference sequence). The CDR3 is 19 residues long.

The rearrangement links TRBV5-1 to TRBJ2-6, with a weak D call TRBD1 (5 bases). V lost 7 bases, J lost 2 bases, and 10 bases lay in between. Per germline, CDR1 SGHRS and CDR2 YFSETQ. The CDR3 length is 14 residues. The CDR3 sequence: CASFQGAGANVLTF. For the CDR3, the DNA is TGCGCCAGCTTTCAGGGCGCTGGGGCCAACGTCCTGACTTTC.